This entry concerns a single T cell receptor (beta chain). The sample is drawn from a study of CD8 T cells in Susac syndrome. CDR1 is MNHEY, CDR2 SMNVEV, per germline (reference sequence). This CDR3 is built from 16 residues. J was trimmed by 6 bases and V by 3 bases; bases with no gene match: 13. RNA amounts of about 0.5 to 1 ug underwent reverse transcription with random hexamers. TCRdb fed the immunoSEQ multiplex PCR reads into MiXCR, producing one record per CDR3 protein. The data contain roughly 200,000 distinct CDR3 sequences, about 95% of them singletons. This chain links TRBV27 with TRBJ2-7; TRBD2 matches at 8 bases. The sequenced sample was CD4+ T cells from PBMCs. The sequence was obtained from a human donor in good health. The CDR3 loop reads CASSFSGGTISVEQYF. CDR3 DNA: TGTGCCAGCAGTTTCTCGGGAGGGACAATATCTGTCGAGCAGTACTTC.